The clone carrying this T cell receptor (beta chain) occurred once. Germline CDR1 and CDR2: LNHDA and SQIVND (reference sequence). The CDR3 is made up of 14 amino acids. Trimming cost V 5 bases and J 6 bases, with 14 bases left between them. The sample belongs to a study of blood T cell repertoires in COVID-19. Background on the study: Collection of acute and convalescent COVID-19 samples took place in the United States, Italy and Spain.

In the authors' methods: Amplification from reference gene primers served as the basis for estimated nucleated cell counts. Clones were read by immunoSEQ multiplex PCR, and TCRdb kept only the in-frame ones, dropping some. That table supplies the V and J calls and clone size; D and trimming were determined from the DNA. The table has 27,000 or so clones, about 83% seen once. The rearrangement links TRBV19 to TRBJ1-5, with D unresolved. Sequenced input: peripheral blood. The TCR comes from a man aged 65 to 85 with active COVID-19. DNA of the CDR3: TGTGCCAGTAGTCTCCTCACCTCCGGTCAGCCCCAGCATTTT. Amino acids: CASSLLTSGQPQHF.